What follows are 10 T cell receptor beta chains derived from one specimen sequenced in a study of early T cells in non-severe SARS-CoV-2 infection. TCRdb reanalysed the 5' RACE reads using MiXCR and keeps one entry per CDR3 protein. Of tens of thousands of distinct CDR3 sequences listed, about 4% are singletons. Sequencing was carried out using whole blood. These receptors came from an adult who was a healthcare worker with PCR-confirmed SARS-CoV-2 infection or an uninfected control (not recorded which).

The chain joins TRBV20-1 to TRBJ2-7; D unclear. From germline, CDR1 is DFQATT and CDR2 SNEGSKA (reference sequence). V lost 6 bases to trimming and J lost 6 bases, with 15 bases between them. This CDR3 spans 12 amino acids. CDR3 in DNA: TGCAGTGCCCGTCCAGGTCTAGGCGAGCAGTACTTC. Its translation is CSARPGLGEQYF.

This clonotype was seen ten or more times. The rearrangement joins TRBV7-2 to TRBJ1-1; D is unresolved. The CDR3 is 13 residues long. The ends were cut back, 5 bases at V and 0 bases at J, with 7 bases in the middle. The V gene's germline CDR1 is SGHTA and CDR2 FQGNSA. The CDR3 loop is CASSRMMNTEAFF. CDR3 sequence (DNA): TGTGCCAGCAGCCGCATGATGAACACTGAAGCTTTCTTT.

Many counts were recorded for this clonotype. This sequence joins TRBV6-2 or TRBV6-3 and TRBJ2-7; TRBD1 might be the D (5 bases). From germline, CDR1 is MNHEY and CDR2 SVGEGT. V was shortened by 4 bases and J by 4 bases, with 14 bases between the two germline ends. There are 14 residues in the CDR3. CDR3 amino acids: CASSLTKRGYEQYF. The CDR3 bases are TGTGCCAGCAGTTTAACGAAAAGGGGTTACGAGCAGTACTTC.

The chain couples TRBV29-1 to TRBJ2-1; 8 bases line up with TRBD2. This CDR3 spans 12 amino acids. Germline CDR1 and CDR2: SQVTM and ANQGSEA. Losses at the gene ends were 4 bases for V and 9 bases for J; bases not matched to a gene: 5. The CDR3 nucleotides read TGCAGCGTTGGGCGGGAGGACGGTGAGCAGTTCTTC. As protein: CSVGREDGEQFF.

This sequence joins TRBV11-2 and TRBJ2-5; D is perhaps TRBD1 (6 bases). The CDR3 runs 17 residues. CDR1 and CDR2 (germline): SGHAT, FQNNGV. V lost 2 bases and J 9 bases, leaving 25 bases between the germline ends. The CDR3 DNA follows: TGTGCCAGCAGCTTACGCCGGAGACAGGTCTCCGAGGGGGCCCAGTACTTC. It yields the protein CASSLRRRQVSEGAQYF.

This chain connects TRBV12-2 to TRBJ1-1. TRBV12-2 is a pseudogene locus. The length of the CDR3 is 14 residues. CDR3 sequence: CASPRREMNTEAFF. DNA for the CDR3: TGTGCAAGCCCACGTAGAGAGATGAACACTGAAGCTTTCTTT.

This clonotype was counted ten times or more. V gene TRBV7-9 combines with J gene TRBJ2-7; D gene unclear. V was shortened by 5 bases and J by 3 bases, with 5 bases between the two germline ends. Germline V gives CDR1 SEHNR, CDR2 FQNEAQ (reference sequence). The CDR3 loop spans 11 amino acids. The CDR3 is CASSTSYEQYF. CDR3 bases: TGTGCCAGCAGCACCAGCTACGAGCAGTACTTC.

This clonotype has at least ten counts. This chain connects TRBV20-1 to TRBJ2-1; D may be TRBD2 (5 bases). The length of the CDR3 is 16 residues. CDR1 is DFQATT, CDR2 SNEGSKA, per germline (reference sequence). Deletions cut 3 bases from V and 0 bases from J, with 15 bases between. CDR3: CSARKLRGDSYNEQFF. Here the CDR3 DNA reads TGCAGTGCTAGGAAGTTACGGGGTGACTCCTACAATGAGCAGTTCTTC.

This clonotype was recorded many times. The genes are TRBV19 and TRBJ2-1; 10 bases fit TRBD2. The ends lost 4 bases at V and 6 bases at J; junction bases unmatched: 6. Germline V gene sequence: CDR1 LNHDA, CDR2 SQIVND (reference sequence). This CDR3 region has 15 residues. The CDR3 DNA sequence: TGTGCCAGTAGTACTCCCGGGACTAGCGTCAATGAGCAGTTCTTC. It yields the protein CASSTPGTSVNEQFF.

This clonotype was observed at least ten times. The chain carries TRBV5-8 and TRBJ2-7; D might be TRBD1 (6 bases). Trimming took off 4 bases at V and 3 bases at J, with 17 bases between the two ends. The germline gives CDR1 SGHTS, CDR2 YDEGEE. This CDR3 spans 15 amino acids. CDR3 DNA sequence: TGTGCCAGCAGCATTTCGATGGGGGCTAACTACGAGCAGTACTTC. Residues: CASSISMGANYEQYF.